This T cell receptor beta chain is drawn from a study of molecular identifiers for immune sequencing clone quantification. Listed TCR primers, together with previously described methods, were used for the bulk TCR libraries. TCRdb called the PCR reads again in MiXCR, with one record for every CDR3 protein. This table has 85,000 to 90,000 distinct CDR3 sequences, around 20% appearing once. This clonotype appeared many times. V shed 4 bases and J shed 9 bases, with 16 bases lying between them. The CDR3 has 14 residues. Germline lookup yields CDR1 MNHEY and CDR2 SMNVEV (reference sequence). The sequence was collected from a human donor in good health. Some libraries in this study had Jurkat cell RNA spiked in. Sample: naive CD8+ T cells from blood, with Jurkat cell RNA spiked in. The subset denotes: FACS-sorted CD8+CD4-CCR7+CD45RA+ naive T cells. V usage is TRBV27 and J usage is TRBJ2-4; maybe TRBD1 (6 bases). CDR3 in amino acids: CASSSGPAGVIQYF. The CDR3 region has the DNA TGTGCCAGCAGTTCGGGACCGGCAGGGGTCATTCAGTACTTC.